The rows below give T cell receptor beta chains drawn from one sample of a study of blood T cell repertoires in COVID-19. Only in-frame clones appear in the TCRdb table, and some are missing; sequencing was by immunoSEQ multiplex PCR. The sample records roughly 130,000 clones, roughly nine tenths being singletons. Sequencing was done on a sample of peripheral blood. These TCRs come from a man aged 45-65 years with active COVID-19. Each CDR3 is given with its conserved first and last residue. Fields, in order: clone size, V gene, J gene, D gene, CDR3 protein, CDR3 DNA. The D gene is left open where the match is weak. A clone size is listed for some rows: how often the clone was seen (once, few, many), or a class if it is expanded.

>.|TRBV9|TRBJ1-4|.
CASGLGQTNEKLFF
TGTGCCAGCGGACTAGGACAGACGAATGAAAAACTGTTTTTT
>.|TRBV15|TRBJ2-1|TRBD2
CATSRDWAGGSYNEQFF
TGTGCCACCAGCAGAGATTGGGCGGGGGGGTCGTACAATGAGCAGTTCTTC
>.|TRBV18|TRBJ2-1|TRBD1
CASSPRTGENEQFF
TGTGCCAGCTCACCGCGGACAGGGGAGAATGAGCAGTTCTTC
>.|TRBV4-2|TRBJ2-7|TRBD1
CASSQEAGGTSYEQYF
TGTGCCAGCAGCCAAGAAGCAGGGGGTACCTCCTACGAGCAGTACTTC
>.|TRBV29-1|TRBJ1-1|.
CSVSTEGNEAFF
TGCAGCGTTTCTACCGAGGGTAATGAAGCTTTCTTT
>.|TRBV11-3|TRBJ1-2|TRBD1
CASSLPGTQGLSGYTF
TGTGCCAGCAGCTTGCCCGGGACACAGGGGCTCTCTGGCTACACCTTC
>.|TRBV18|TRBJ2-5|.
CASSRDNEETQYF
TGTGCCAGCTCCCGGGACAACGAAGAGACCCAGTACTTC
>.|TRBV6-5|TRBJ2-3|.
CASKGQRQSTDTQYF
TGTGCCAGCAAAGGCCAGCGGCAAAGCACAGATACGCAGTATTTT
>.|TRBV7-8|TRBJ1-6|.
CASSSRETVSWGSPLHF
TGTGCCAGCAGCTCCCGTGAGACAGTCAGCTGGGGATCACCCCTCCACTTT
>.|TRBV29-1|TRBJ2-1|TRBD2
CSVVGLDYNEQFF
TGCAGCGTTGTTGGACTAGACTACAATGAGCAGTTCTTC
>.|TRBV6-4|TRBJ1-2|TRBD1
CASSDGRTGANGYTF
TGTGCCAGCAGTGACGGGAGGACAGGGGCAAATGGCTACACCTTC
>once|TRBV11-2|TRBJ1-1|.
CASSLGGPPNTEAFF
TGTGCCAGCAGCTTAGGAGGCCCCCCCAACACTGAAGCTTTCTTT
>.|TRBV10-2|TRBJ1-1|.
CASRQMNTEAFF
TGCGCCAGCCGACAGATGAACACTGAAGCTTTCTTT
>.|TRBV7-2|TRBJ2-3|TRBD2
CASSLGTSGSVDTQYF
TGTGCCAGCAGCTTAGGGACTAGCGGGAGCGTAGATACGCAGTATTTT
>.|TRBV6-5|TRBJ1-2|TRBD1
CASSYGQAYGYTF
TGTGCCAGCAGTTATGGACAGGCTTATGGCTACACCTTC
>.|TRBV3-1/TRBV3-2|TRBJ2-5|TRBD2
CASSRGTSGLVRKTQYF
TGTGCCAGCAGCCGCGGGACTAGCGGGCTGGTGCGGAAGACCCAGTACTTC
>.|TRBV5-8|TRBJ2-5|TRBD1
CASSSTGAPLLQETQYF
TGTGCCAGCAGCTCGACAGGGGCGCCGCTCCTTCAAGAGACCCAGTACTTC
>.|TRBV12-5|TRBJ1-4|TRBD1
CASGAKTGAGEKLFF
TGTGCTAGTGGGGCAAAGACAGGGGCAGGTGAAAAACTGTTTTTT
>.|TRBV4-1|TRBJ1-1|.
CASSRTGNVRVAFF
TGCGCCAGCAGCCGAACAGGGAATGTGAGAGTAGCTTTCTTT
>once|TRBV5-1|TRBJ2-3|.
CASSLVAGTDTQYF
TGCGCCAGCAGCTTGGTGGCTGGCACAGATACGCAGTATTTT
>few|TRBV18|TRBJ1-2|.
CASSLSGDGYTF
TGTGCCAGCTCGTTAAGCGGGGATGGCTACACCTTC
>.|TRBV4-2|TRBJ2-3|.
CASSQDDRLADTQYF
TGTGCCAGCAGCCAAGATGACAGACTAGCAGATACGCAGTATTTT
>.|TRBV5-1|TRBJ1-1|TRBD1
CASSKRQGANTEAFF
TGCGCCAGCAGCAAGAGACAGGGGGCGAACACTGAAGCTTTCTTT
>.|TRBV4-1|TRBJ2-3|.
CASSRIVGAEGTQYF
TGCGCCAGCAGCCGCATTGTGGGGGCTGAGGGTACGCAGTATTTT
>.|TRBV5-1|TRBJ1-1|.
CASSLDGAWGEAFF
TGCGCCAGCAGCTTGGATGGGGCCTGGGGTGAAGCTTTCTTT
>.|TRBV2|TRBJ1-1|.
CASTLEEGRTEAFF
TGTGCCAGCACCCTCGAAGAAGGGAGAACTGAAGCTTTCTTT
>.|TRBV3-1/TRBV3-2|TRBJ2-1|TRBD2
CASSQDQSGGRSRFF
TGTGCCAGCAGCCAAGATCAAAGCGGGGGGCGTTCTCGGTTCTTC
>once|TRBV7-9|TRBJ2-7|.
CASTSNQGQGTYF
TGTGCCAGCACCTCAAATCAGGGCCAGGGGACGTACTTC
>.|TRBV9|TRBJ1-6|.
CASSVGPGQGPLHF
TGTGCCAGCAGCGTAGGGCCAGGTCAGGGGCCCCTCCACTTT
>.|TRBV29-1|TRBJ1-4|TRBD1
CSVEGTGVNEKLFF
TGCAGCGTTGAAGGGACAGGGGTTAATGAAAAACTGTTTTTT
>.|TRBV7-9|TRBJ1-1|.
CASSFGGAGDTEAFF
TGTGCCAGCAGCTTTGGTGGGGCTGGGGACACTGAAGCTTTCTTT
>once|TRBV2|TRBJ2-5|TRBD2
CASRGEVLETQYF
TGTGCCAGCCGGGGGGAGGTTCTGGAGACCCAGTACTTC
>.|TRBV7-2|TRBJ1-6|.
CASSQTPPGLDSPLHF
TGTGCCAGCAGCCAGACGCCCCCAGGTTTGGATTCACCCCTCCACTTT